A single sample is the source of the 24 T cell receptor beta chains below, sequenced in a study of beta chain features in type 1 diabetes. Since all of the isolated RNA was reverse transcribed, expressed TCRB transcripts were what got sequenced. Sequencing was performed with immunoSEQ multiplex PCR; in TCRdb, only in-frame clones are kept and a portion is missing. The table includes 70,000 to 90,000 clones, 25% to 35% detected once. Sequenced: stem cell memory CD4+ T cells from blood. Receptor source: a woman younger than 30 in good health.

The V and J genes are TRBV6-4 and TRBJ2-1; D is possibly TRBD2 (5 bases). With 4 bases removed from V and 3 bases from J, the gap between germline ends came to 10 bases. CDR3 size: 14 residues. Germline values: CDR1 MRHNA, CDR2 SNTAGT. This chain's CDR3 is CASSVSGDYNEQFF. The CDR3 coding sequence is TGTGCCAGCAGTGTGAGCGGAGACTACAATGAGCAGTTCTTC.

In DNA form, the CDR3 reads TGTGCCAGCAGCTTGGTTGGGCAGGGCACAGAGACCCAGTACTTC. It yields the protein CASSLVGQGTETQYF. The chain uses TRBV5-4 and TRBJ2-5, with a weak D call TRBD1 (5 bases). Trimming removed 0 bases from V and 4 bases from J, with 13 bases in between. This CDR3 comprises 15 residues. In germline, CDR1 is SGHNT, CDR2 YYREEE (reference sequence).

This rearrangement joins TRBV14 to TRBJ2-7, with D uncertain. Per germline, CDR1 SGHDN and CDR2 FVKESK. The CDR3 is made up of 12 amino acids. Trimming removed 4 bases from V and 0 bases from J, with 4 bases in between. CDR3 amino acids: CASSPFSYEQYF. As DNA, the CDR3 is TGTGCCAGCAGCCCGTTCTCCTACGAGCAGTACTTC.

The CDR3 loop is CASSPAGDHGYTF. CDR3 sequence (DNA): TGTGCCAGCTCACCAGCAGGGGACCATGGCTACACCTTC. V and J are TRBV18 and TRBJ1-2; the D gene is possibly TRBD1 (6 bases). The CDR3 spans 13 residues. V lost 2 bases to trimming and J lost 6 bases, with 10 bases between them. Germline CDR1 KGHSH, CDR2 LQKENI.

The table lists this clone with a few counts. V and J are TRBV6-5 and TRBJ1-3, with a possible D match to TRBD1 (5 bases). This CDR3 has 15 residues. Germline CDR1 is MNHEY and CDR2 is SVGAGI. The V and J ends lost 7 bases and 4 bases respectively, with 17 bases between them. Here the CDR3 reads CASTLSSGGGNTIYF. For the CDR3, the DNA is TGTGCCAGCACCCTTTCGAGCGGGGGGGGAAACACCATATATTTT.

In its sample, this clone was seen a few times. The chain carries TRBV2 and TRBJ1-2; TRBD1 matches at 8 bases. V lost 5 bases and J lost 8; bases outside the gene matches: 4. Germline CDR1 reads SNHLY; CDR2 reads FYNNEI. There are 12 residues in the CDR3. The CDR3 DNA reads TGTGCCAGCAGTTCGACAGGGGACGGCTACACCTTC. This encodes CASSSTGDGYTF.

The rearrangement links TRBV18 to TRBJ2-4; D is perhaps TRBD1 (5 bases). Germline CDR1 and CDR2: KGHSH and LQKENI. V was pared by 4 bases and J by 5 bases, with 6 bases between. The CDR3 covers 12 residues. CDR3: CASSQGENIQYF. CDR3 nucleotides: TGTGCCAGCTCACAAGGGGAAAACATTCAGTACTTC. The complete variable domain, with remaining parts taken from reference TRBV18 and TRBJ2-4, reads NAGVMQNPRHLVRRRGQEARLRCSPMKGHSHVYWYRQLPEEGLKFMVYLQKENIIDESGMPKERFSAEFPKEGPSILRIQQVVRGDSAAYFCASSQGENIQYFGAGTRLSVL.

A few counts support this clone. V and J are TRBV6-6 and TRBJ2-7; no clear D. The CDR3 is made up of 12 amino acids. Germline assignment: CDR1 MNHNY and CDR2 SVGAGI (reference sequence). Between the trimmed V and J ends, which lost 7 bases and 3 bases, there was a span of 10 bases. The chain's CDR3 is CASTPYGYEQYF. CDR3 sequence (DNA): TGTGCCAGCACCCCCTACGGCTACGAGCAGTACTTC.

This clone was seen a handful of times. The chain employs TRBV30 and TRBJ2-1; 8 bases agree with TRBD2. J lost 0 bases, V lost 3 bases, and 13 bases had no gene match. The germline V gene has CDR1 GTSNPN and CDR2 SVGIG (reference sequence). CDR3 length: 18 residues. For the CDR3, the DNA is TGTGCCTGGAGGACTAGCGACTCGAGGAGGGGCTCCTACAATGAGCAGTTCTTC. This codes for CAWRTSDSRRGSYNEQFF.

This clone was recorded a few times. J is TRBJ2-3 and V is TRBV7-2; 7 bases line up with TRBD1. The CDR3 totals 16 residues. In germline, CDR1 is SGHTA, CDR2 FQGNSA. Germline trimming cut 4 bases from V and 4 bases from J; bases unmatched to any gene: 11. The CDR3 is CASSYRTGTGADTQYF. The CDR3 coding sequence is TGTGCCAGCAGCTACCGGACAGGAACAGGGGCAGATACGCAGTATTTT.

This sequence joins TRBV30 and TRBJ2-7, with 10 bases aligning to TRBD1. Germline V gene data show CDR1 as GTSNPN and CDR2 as SVGIG (reference sequence). The CDR3 covers 17 residues. V gave up 5 bases and J gave up 6 bases; unmatched junction bases: 19. The CDR3 DNA follows: TGTGCCTGGGACACGGGACAGGGGACCACGACGGGGGGCGAGCAGTACTTC. Translation gives CAWDTGQGTTTGGEQYF.

This clone came up once. The same CDR3 arises from other DNA sequences in this sample as well. The rearrangement uses TRBV18 and TRBJ2-5, with D perhaps matching TRBD2 (5 bases). The CDR3 totals 12 residues. Trimming took 6 bases from V and 5 from J, leaving 10 bases between them. The germline V gene has CDR1 KGHSH and CDR2 LQKENI. CDR3 residues: CASSPRGETQYF. The CDR3 nucleotides are TGTGCCAGCTCTCCCCGCGGGGAGACCCAGTACTTC.

In its sample, this clone was seen a few times. J is TRBJ1-2 and V is TRBV18; D may be TRBD1 (5 bases). Germline-derived CDR1 and CDR2 are KGHSH and LQKENI. The CDR3 has 12 amino acids. The V and J ends lost 6 bases and 13 bases respectively, with 18 bases between them. The CDR3 bases are TGTGCCAGCTCCATCCCCCCTGGGGGGTGCACCTTC. Translation gives CASSIPPGGCTF.

This clone showed up just a few times. The chain uses TRBV7-8 and TRBJ2-1; maybe TRBD2 (5 bases). The V gene's germline CDR1 is SGHVS and CDR2 FQNEAQ. V was shortened by 3 bases and J by 0 bases, with 12 bases between the two germline ends. The CDR3 runs 16 residues. The CDR3 loop reads CASSLSSDSSYNEQFF. The DNA for the CDR3 is TGTGCCAGCAGCTTGAGTAGCGATAGCTCCTACAATGAGCAGTTCTTC.

The genes are TRBV29-1 and TRBJ1-1; D is perhaps TRBD1 (5 bases). From germline, CDR1 is SQVTM and CDR2 ANQGSEA. CDR3 size: 15 residues. V lost 6 bases, J lost 0 bases, and 17 bases lay in between. The CDR3 nucleotides read TGCAGCGTGTCGGAGACAGAGAAGCTGAACACTGAAGCTTTCTTT. Its translation: CSVSETEKLNTEAFF.

This clone is a singleton in its sample. V gene TRBV6-4 combines with J gene TRBJ2-3; 9 nucleotides align to TRBD2. Losses at the gene ends were 6 bases for V and 0 bases for J; bases not matched to a gene: 10. The germline V gene has CDR1 MRHNA and CDR2 SNTAGT. The CDR3 runs to 17 residues. The CDR3 DNA is TGTGCCAGCAGCCCCATGACTAGCGGCGCTAGCACAGATACGCAGTATTTT. Encoded protein: CASSPMTSGASTDTQYF.

The V and J genes are TRBV5-1 and TRBJ1-2, with D possibly being TRBD1 (5 bases). Germline-derived CDR1 and CDR2 are SGHRS and YFSETQ. The V and J ends lost 5 bases and 5 bases respectively, with 22 bases between them. The CDR3 is 16 residues long. The CDR3 reads CASSLEPQGVEYGYTF. The CDR3 bases are TGCGCCAGCAGTCTAGAACCTCAGGGTGTAGAATATGGCTACACCTTC. The full variable domain, with the rest looked up from reference TRBV5-1 and TRBJ1-2, is KAGVTQTPRYLIKTRGQQVTLSCSPISGHRSVSWYQQTPGQGLQFLFEYFSETQRNKGNFPGRFSGRQFSNSRSEMNVSTLELGDSALYLCASSLEPQGVEYGYTFGSGTRLTVV.

The chain couples TRBV5-1 to TRBJ1-4; D remains unclear. The CDR3 is 14 residues long. Germline CDR1 is SGHRS and CDR2 is YFSETQ. Trimming stripped 2 bases from V and 0 bases from J, with 5 bases between. CDR3 in DNA: TGCGCCAGCAGCTTACAGCCAACTAATGAAAAACTGTTTTTT. Translating it yields CASSLQPTNEKLFF.

This clone was counted between two and nine times. The genes are TRBV19 and TRBJ2-5, with TRBD2 matching 7 bases. This CDR3 comprises 12 residues. The germline CDR1 and CDR2 sequences are LNHDA and SQIVND (reference sequence). Trimming removed 6 bases from V and 5 bases from J; junction bases left unmatched: 3. Here the CDR3 reads CASSGGGETQYF. The CDR3 DNA follows: TGTGCCAGTAGCGGGGGAGGGGAGACCCAGTACTTC.

V and J are TRBV5-1 and TRBJ2-3, with TRBD2 matching over 13 bases. The CDR3 sequence is 16 residues long. V dropped 7 bases and J dropped 3; count of bases not matched to a gene: 8. CDR1 and CDR2 from the germline V gene are SGHRS and YFSETQ. CDR3 residues: CASGRTSGSYTDTQYF. The CDR3 DNA is TGCGCCAGCGGCAGGACTAGCGGGAGTTATACAGATACGCAGTATTTT.

This clone has a single count. The V and J genes are TRBV2 and TRBJ2-3; no clear D. The V gene lost 1 base and the J gene lost 6 bases, with 11 bases spanning the gap. The V gene's germline CDR1 is SNHLY and CDR2 FYNNEI. This CDR3 is 14 amino acids long. This CDR3 is CASSEGTYKDTQYF. CDR3 nucleotides: TGTGCCAGCAGTGAAGGCACCTATAAGGATACGCAGTATTTT. Full variable domain (missing parts from reference TRBV2 and TRBJ2-3): EPEVTQTPSHQVTQMGQEVILRCVPISNHLYFYWYRQILGQKVEFLVSFYNNEISEKSEIFDDQFSVERPDGSNFTLKIRSTKLEDSAMYFCASSEGTYKDTQYFGPGTRLTVL.

This clone was detected only once. The rearrangement links TRBV7-2 to TRBJ2-7; 8 bases are a match to TRBD2. The germline V gene encodes CDR1 SGHTA and CDR2 FQGNSA. Trimming took 5 bases from V and 7 from J; bases not matched to a gene: 7. CDR3 length equals 13 residues. CDR3 protein: CASSRGPGGEQYF. The CDR3 DNA is TGTGCCAGCAGCCGCGGTCCGGGGGGGGAGCAGTACTTC.

V gene TRBV27 combines with J gene TRBJ2-7; 7 bases fit TRBD1. Germline assignment: CDR1 MNHEY and CDR2 SMNVEV (reference sequence). The CDR3 has 14 amino acids. V was pared by 5 bases and J by 0 bases, with 4 bases of the junction left unmatched. CDR3 sequence: CASSHRQGSYEQYF. For the CDR3, the DNA is TGTGCCAGCAGTCACCGACAGGGCTCCTACGAGCAGTACTTC.

The chain carries TRBV30 and TRBJ2-7; 7 positions match TRBD1. Unmatched junction bases numbered 6, after V lost 2 bases and J lost 2 bases. Germline V gene lookup returns CDR1 GTSNPN and CDR2 SVGIG (reference sequence). This CDR3 contains 14 residues. Here the CDR3 DNA reads TGTGCCTGGAGTCCTGGGGACAGCACCTACGAGCAGTACTTC. Amino acids: CAWSPGDSTYEQYF.